A single sample gave rise to the 15 T cell receptor beta chains below, sequenced in a study of blood T cell repertoires in COVID-19. Clones were sequenced by immunoSEQ multiplex PCR, and TCRdb holds only the in-frame ones, with some missing. The sample lists tens of thousands of clones; 85% to 90% were seen once. Sequences were obtained from peripheral blood. Receptors originate from a man in his 70s with active COVID-19.

The chain employs TRBV11-3 and TRBJ2-3, with TRBD2 identical over 7 bases. This CDR3 is 16 amino acids long. CDR1 SGHNT and CDR2 YENEEA come from the germline V gene. V lost 1 base to trimming and J lost 0 bases; unmatched junction nucleotides: 4. The CDR3 region is CASSLVLAASTDTQYF. In DNA form, the CDR3 reads TGTGCCAGCAGCTTAGTGCTAGCGGCTAGCACAGATACGCAGTATTTT.

The rearrangement uses TRBV5-1 and TRBJ2-1; D might be TRBD2 (6 bases). The CDR3 contains 14 residues. V was clipped by 1 base and J by 8 bases, with 13 bases between them. The V gene's germline CDR1 is SGHRS and CDR2 YFSETQ. CDR3 protein: CASSLYGGMDEQFF. CDR3 DNA: TGCGCCAGCAGCTTGTATGGCGGGATGGATGAGCAGTTCTTC.

This sequence joins TRBV7-2 and TRBJ1-3; D is unresolved. Trimming stripped 0 bases from V and 1 base from J, with 7 bases between. Germline V gene lookup returns CDR1 SGHTA and CDR2 FQGNSA. CDR3 length: 15 amino acids. The CDR3 region is CASSLARGSGNTIYF. DNA of the CDR3: TGTGCCAGCAGCTTAGCCCGGGGTTCTGGAAACACCATATATTTT.

J is TRBJ2-2 and V is TRBV14; D possibly corresponds to TRBD2 (5 bases). The CDR3 loop spans 13 amino acids. V was trimmed by 4 bases and J by 6 bases, leaving 9 bases between them. Germline-derived CDR1 and CDR2 are SGHDN and FVKESK. CDR3: CASSPRVAGELFF. The CDR3 region has the DNA TGTGCCAGCAGCCCGCGGGTGGCCGGGGAGCTGTTTTTT.

The rearrangement uses TRBV5-1 and TRBJ2-3, with 9 bases aligning to TRBD2. The CDR3 extends over 17 amino acids. CDR1 is SGHRS and CDR2 is YFSETQ in the germline V gene. The ends lost 1 base at V and 4 bases at J; junction bases unmatched: 10. CDR3 sequence: CASSLSASGAGADTQYF. CDR3 sequence (DNA): TGCGCCAGCAGCTTGTCGGCTAGCGGGGCAGGGGCAGATACGCAGTATTTT.

This clone showed up just once. Other DNA sequences in this specimen translate into the identical CDR3. V is TRBV5-4 and J is TRBJ2-1; 8 nucleotides agree with TRBD2. The junction had 2 bases not matched to a gene; V was cut back by 3 bases and J by 0 bases. The CDR3 loop spans 15 amino acids. Germline CDR1 is SGHNT and CDR2 is YYREEE (reference sequence). CDR3 nucleotide sequence: TGTGCCAGCAGCTCAAGCGGGGGCTCCTACAATGAGCAGTTCTTC. Its translation: CASSSSGGSYNEQFF.

The chain uses TRBV18 and TRBJ2-5; 10 bases map to TRBD2. CDR3 size: 16 residues. J gave up 2 bases and V 1 base, and 4 bases lay outside the gene matches. CDR1 KGHSH and CDR2 LQKENI come from the germline V gene. The CDR3 protein is CASSPRTSGTQETQYF. The CDR3 nucleotides read TGTGCCAGCTCACCACGGACTAGCGGTACTCAAGAGACCCAGTACTTC. Filled out from reference TRBV18 and TRBJ2-5, the complete variable domain reads NAGVMQNPRHLVRRRGQEARLRCSPMKGHSHVYWYRQLPEEGLKFMVYLQKENIIDESGMPKERFSAEFPKEGPSILRIQQVVRGDSAAYFCASSPRTSGTQETQYFGPGTRLLVL.

This chain uses TRBV9 with TRBJ1-1; D unclear. V was clipped by 0 bases and J by 10 bases, with 10 bases between them. Germline CDR1 is SGDLS and CDR2 is YYNGEE. The CDR3 totals 12 residues. The CDR3 DNA is TGTGCCAGCAGCGTAGCGCCGCTAATAGCTTTCTTT. This encodes CASSVAPLIAFF.

The chain is built from TRBV29-1 and TRBJ2-7; a weak D match, TRBD1 (6 bases). This CDR3 contains 13 residues. Deletions cut 2 bases from V and 5 bases from J, with 13 bases between. Germline V gene sequence: CDR1 SQVTM, CDR2 ANQGSEA. The chain's CDR3 is CSVEWGREDEQYF. The CDR3 nucleotides are TGCAGCGTTGAATGGGGGCGCGAGGACGAGCAGTACTTC.

The chain recombines TRBV6-6 with TRBJ2-5, with 8 bases identical to TRBD2. CDR3 length equals 14 residues. Germline V gene lookup returns CDR1 MNHNY and CDR2 SVGAGI (reference sequence). V lost 8 bases, J lost 2 bases, and 7 bases stayed unmatched. The CDR3 region has the DNA TGTGCCAGCGTTGGGGCTAGCGGGCAAGAGACCCAGTACTTC. The encoded protein is CASVGASGQETQYF.

The chain is built from TRBV14 and TRBJ2-7, with 8 bases lining up with TRBD1. Germline-derived CDR1 and CDR2 are SGHDN and FVKESK. V gave up 4 bases and J gave up 6 bases; unmatched junction bases: 14. This CDR3 spans 16 amino acids. The CDR3 DNA is TGTGCCAGCAGCCGGAGCACCCCCGGGACAGGCGGCGAGCAGTACTTC. Encoded protein: CASSRSTPGTGGEQYF.

The gene calls are TRBV27 and TRBJ2-5; 9 nucleotides match TRBD1. Germline CDR1 is MNHEY and CDR2 is SMNVEV (reference sequence). Losses at the gene ends were 6 bases for V and 3 bases for J; bases not matched to a gene: 5. This CDR3 is built from 14 residues. CDR3 bases: TGTGCCAGCAGCCGCCGGGACAGGGAAGAGACCCAGTACTTC. Translating it yields CASSRRDREETQYF.

The chain couples TRBV24-1 to TRBJ2-3; the D gene is possibly TRBD2 (5 bases). Germline values: CDR1 KGHDR, CDR2 SFDVKD. The CDR3 sequence is 15 residues long. Deletions cut 0 bases from V and 0 bases from J, with 6 bases between. CDR3 loop: CATSDLRGSTDTQYF. CDR3 DNA sequence: TGTGCCACCAGTGATTTGCGGGGTAGCACAGATACGCAGTATTTT.

The chain combines TRBV11-2 with TRBJ2-7; D is ambiguous. Germline V gives CDR1 SGHAT, CDR2 FQNNGV. The V and J ends lost 5 bases and 2 bases respectively, with 10 bases between them. The CDR3 totals 13 residues. CDR3 residues: CASSAANPYEQYF. The CDR3 DNA reads TGTGCCAGCAGCGCGGCGAACCCCTACGAGCAGTACTTC.

The chain links TRBV12-3 or TRBV12-4 to TRBJ2-1; the D gene is possibly TRBD2 (7 bases). The CDR3 runs 13 residues. V lost 10 bases, J lost 3 bases, and 13 bases lay in between. In DNA, the CDR3 is TGTGCCACCGGGGGCGGGGGCTACAATGAGCAGTTCTTC. This encodes CATGGGGYNEQFF.